These 10 T cell receptor beta chains were all obtained from the same sample, sequenced in a study of human T cells and chemical hapten exposure. TCRdb re-analysed the RACE reads in MiXCR, keeping a single row per CDR3 protein. This table has about 140,000 distinct CDR3 sequences, roughly 12% appearing once. This sample's time point: patch test 2, 6 weeks after DPC sensitization. Treatment described: therapeutic diphenylcyclopropenone sensitization with weekly scalp DPC. The sequencing used whole blood, collected in connection with sensitization to the hapten diphenylcyclopropenone (DPC). The receptors were gathered from a woman between 45 and 65 years old with alopecia areata. Some clones in this sample may be carry-over from other donors' samples.

The chain links TRBV20-1 to TRBJ2-3; perhaps TRBD2 as D (6 bases). Per the germline V gene, CDR1 is DFQATT and CDR2 is SNEGSKA (reference sequence). Trimming shortened V by 6 bases and J by 7 bases, and 20 bases separated the two germline ends. The CDR3 consists of 14 residues. CDR3 protein: CSATGTPSPNTQYF. CDR3 sequence (DNA): TGCAGTGCAACCGGGACTCCCTCTCCCAATACGCAGTATTTT.

This clonotype was observed many times. The chain has TRBV27 and TRBJ1-5, with D possibly matching TRBD1 (5 bases). This CDR3 region has 13 residues. Germline V gene sequence: CDR1 MNHEY, CDR2 SMNVEV (reference sequence). V gave up 5 bases and J gave up 5 bases, with 10 bases separating them. Written as DNA, the CDR3 is TGTGCCAGCAGTACTGCAGGGTATCAGCCCCAGCATTTT. It is translated as CASSTAGYQPQHF.

The chain combines TRBV2 with TRBJ2-1; 10 bases are a match to TRBD2. Germline assignment: CDR1 SNHLY and CDR2 FYNNEI. The ends lost 5 bases at V and 15 bases at J; junction bases unmatched: 19. This CDR3 has 16 amino acids. The CDR3 nucleotides are TGTGCCAGCAGTCCCCGGGCAGTGCTAGCGGGAGTAGCGCCGTTCTTC. It is translated as CASSPRAVLAGVAPFF.

The V and J genes are TRBV20-1 and TRBJ1-1, with D possibly TRBD1 on 5 matching bases. The V end lost 2 bases, the J end lost 5 bases, and 18 bases lay between the germline ends. This CDR3 has 15 amino acids. CDR1 and CDR2 from the germline V gene are DFQATT and SNEGSKA (reference sequence). The CDR3 region is CSARSQVGVWTEAFF. CDR3 nucleotide sequence: TGCAGTGCTAGAAGCCAGGTAGGGGTGTGGACTGAAGCTTTCTTT.

This clonotype was counted at least ten times. The rearrangement links TRBV6-5 to TRBJ2-1, with 11 positions matching TRBD2. The length of the CDR3 is 14 residues. The V gene end was trimmed by 6 bases and the J gene end by 10 bases; junction bases not matched to a gene: 8. Germline V gives CDR1 MNHEY, CDR2 SVGAGI. CDR3 DNA sequence: TGTGCCAGCAGACCGGTTAGCGGGAGGGTCGAGCAGTTCTTC. This gives the protein CASRPVSGRVEQFF.

The chain combines TRBV6-5 with TRBJ2-5; 7 positions agree with TRBD1. Germline V gives CDR1 MNHEY, CDR2 SVGAGI. This CDR3 is 13 amino acids long. V shed 6 bases, J shed 5 bases, and the junction held 6 bases outside the gene matches. DNA for the CDR3: TGTGCCAGCAGGCGACAGGGTCAGGAGACCCAGTACTTC. This sequence encodes CASRRQGQETQYF.

This chain connects TRBV12-3 or TRBV12-4 to TRBJ1-1; D is uncertain. The V gene lost 5 bases and the J gene lost 6 bases, with 10 bases spanning the gap. The CDR3 is made up of 12 amino acids. The CDR3 DNA sequence: TGTGCCAGCAGTACTCTCAACCCTGAAGCTTTCTTT. The encoded protein is CASSTLNPEAFF.

This clonotype was seen a few times. The chain employs TRBV12-3 or TRBV12-4 and TRBJ2-3; D is undetermined. This CDR3 contains 13 residues. V lost 2 bases, J lost 1 base, and 4 bases lay in between. This CDR3 is CASSLQGTDTQYF. The CDR3 bases are TGTGCCAGCAGTTTACAGGGCACAGATACGCAGTATTTT.

This clonotype was found many times. This chain connects TRBV4-3 to TRBJ1-2; weak D call: TRBD1 (5 bases). V lost 1 base, J lost 5 bases, and 14 bases lay in between. CDR3 size: 15 residues. The germline V gene has CDR1 LGHNA and CDR2 YSLEER. The CDR3 DNA reads TGCGCCAGCAGCCAAGGAATAGAAGGGGTGTATGGCTACACCTTC. Translation gives CASSQGIEGVYGYTF.

The rearrangement joins TRBV5-5 to TRBJ2-3; possible D gene TRBD1, 5 bases. Germline V gives CDR1 SGHKS, CDR2 YYEKEE (reference sequence). Trimming removed 3 bases at V and 5 bases at J, with 16 bases between. CDR3 length: 15 amino acids. The CDR3 sequence: CASSSTQGPRDTQYF. CDR3 in DNA: TGTGCCAGCAGCTCCACCCAGGGCCCGCGAGATACGCAGTATTTT.